The rows below give T cell receptor beta chains drawn from one sample of a study of cytomegalovirus exposure and HLA in healthy donors. Libraries were prepared by immunoSEQ multiplex PCR; TCRdb keeps only in-frame clonotypes and omits some of them. The sample yields about 200,000 clones, approximately 85% seen once. Sequenced: PBMCs. These receptors all come from a woman in her 50s in good health and CMV-seronegative. Each CDR3 is given without its conserved first and last residue.

V gene: TRBV28; CDR3 length: 13; CDR3 protein: ASTVIQGSDQPQH
V gene: TRBV18; CDR3 length: 13; CDR3 protein: ASSRAGGSNQPQH
V gene: TRBV27; CDR3 length: 16; CDR3 protein: ASSSSAGSGRRPYEQY
V gene: TRBV19; CDR3 length: 16; CDR3 protein: ASSSPPGLGTSTDTQY
V gene: TRBV9; CDR3 length: 13; CDR3 protein: ASSVGVAEYNEQF
V gene: TRBV10-3; CDR3 length: 12; CDR3 protein: AISEFEDIYGYT
V gene: TRBV18; CDR3 length: 12; CDR3 protein: ASSQDAGTQPQH
V gene: TRBV29-1; CDR3 length: 12; CDR3 protein: SVVRGDNTGELF
V gene: TRBV28; CDR3 length: 13; CDR3 protein: ASSGAGTGNDEQY
V gene: TRBV19; CDR3 length: 13; CDR3 protein: ASSISGRGNTEAF
V gene: TRBV18; CDR3 length: 13; CDR3 protein: ASSRTSGRAYEQY